The entry below gives a single T cell receptor beta chain sequence along with its context. Its specificity is unknown. Expressed TCRB transcripts were sequenced because the isolated RNA had all been reverse transcribed beforehand. Produced via immunoSEQ multiplex PCR; TCRdb's table is partial and in-frame only. The sample lists around 500,000 clones, 25% to 35% occurring once. This sample is part of a study of beta chain features in type 1 diabetes. Across the study: On cell yields, gender and age, patients and healthy donors were similar. The study's findings and limits: VDJ junctions from patients with type 1 diabetes contained fewer insertions and more deletions. For Type 1 diabetes patients, all four CD4+ subsets carried TCRB CDR3s that were moderately but significantly shorter.

Via CD45RO/CCR7/CD25/CD127/CD95/CD27, cells of the CD4+ naive, central memory, regulatory and stem cell-like memory subsets were sorted. The CDR3 totals 16 residues. Germline CDR1 is SQVTM and CDR2 is ANQGSEA. The trim removed 7 bases at V and 0 bases at J, leaving 9 bases unmatched. Material: naive CD4+ T cells from blood. The chain carries TRBV29-1 and TRBJ1-1; 12 nucleotides match TRBD1. The receptor comes from a man aged 18 to 35 in good health. CDR3 sequence: CSASPGQGAVNTEAFF. CDR3 nucleotides: TGCAGCGCTTCTCCGGGACAGGGGGCGGTGAACACTGAAGCTTTCTTT.